This TCR beta chain was sequenced in a study of T cells expressing NK-cell markers. On the study more broadly: Seven donors tested HCMV-seropositive and one tested seronegative among the eight sequenced.

Synthesis of TCR beta cDNA relied on 5'RACE template switching carrying UMIs. Reprocessing the 5' RACE reads, TCRdb reports a single entry for every CDR3 protein and omits DNA. The ten top clones account for about 19%, within a sample of about 150,000 distinct CDR3 sequences. Findings and caveats of the study: Topping the CD3+CD56-NKG2C+ fraction as well were these clonotypes, in a handful of donors.

A note on this clonotype: Its antigen is not known.

This CDR3 is 14 amino acids long. Germline lookup yields CDR1 SNHLY and CDR2 FYNNEI. This receptor was taken from a man aged 18 to 69 in good health. The sample was blood T cells: a sorted CD56 or NKG2C T cell subset, CD4+ or CD8+ T cells, or bulk PBMC T cells (not recorded which). The chain has TRBV2 and TRBJ2-5; the TCRdb D gene call, TRBD2, has no DNA to confirm it. The CDR3 spells CASMELASQETQYF. The complete variable domain, with remaining parts taken from reference TRBV2 and TRBJ2-5, reads EPEVTQTPSHQVTQMGQEVILRCVPISNHLYFYWYRQILGQKVEFLVSFYNNEISEKSEIFDDQFSVERPDGSNFTLKIRSTKLEDSAMYFCASMELASQETQYFGPGTRLLVL.